This T cell receptor (beta chain) comes out of a study of blood T cell repertoires in COVID-19. Whole-study context: Sites in the United States, Italy and Spain provided acute and convalescent COVID-19 samples. T cells, B-cell-depleted T cells, or PBMCs provided the cDNA or gDNA that served as material.

In the authors' workflow: Cell counts per sample came from amplifying reference gene primers. Generated by immunoSEQ multiplex PCR, the TCRdb table keeps only in-frame clones and is missing some. D and trimming were read from the DNA, whereas the V and J calls and clone size are those reported in that table. The table lists some 100,000 clones, 85% of them singletons, with about an eighth in the top ten. CDR3 length: 17 amino acids. Trimming took 3 bases from V and 2 from J, leaving 20 bases between them. Per the germline V gene, CDR1 is GTSNPN and CDR2 is SVGIG (reference sequence). Sequencing was performed on peripheral blood. The chain employs TRBV30 and TRBJ2-1; D is possibly TRBD2 (5 bases). The TCR sequence derives from a man aged 45-65 years with active or convalescent COVID-19. The CDR3 DNA follows: TGTGCCTGGAGAGGCTTCCGGGATGAGGCGACCTACAATGAGCAGTTCTTC. Amino acid sequence: CAWRGFRDEATYNEQFF.